This T cell receptor (beta chain) was retrieved from a study of cytomegalovirus exposure and HLA in healthy donors. V gave up 6 bases and J gave up 4 bases; unmatched junction bases: 12. The CDR3 loop spans 16 amino acids. CDR1 LNHDA and CDR2 SQIVND come from the germline V gene (reference sequence). It was with 60 Vbeta and 13 Jbeta primers that the PCR ran. Profiled with immunoSEQ multiplex PCR; TCRdb holds only in-frame clones, not every one. There are 140,000 to 150,000 clones in the sample; 82% occur only once, and around a tenth lies in the top ten. The V gene is TRBV19, the J gene TRBJ2-1; 7 bases match TRBD1. The sequenced sample consisted of PBMCs. The sequence came from a woman aged 60-70 years in good health and CMV-seropositive. CDR3: CASSHAPGQLYNEQFF. DNA for the CDR3: TGTGCCAGTAGCCACGCGCCGGGACAGCTATACAATGAGCAGTTCTTC. The full variable domain, with the rest looked up from reference TRBV19 and TRBJ2-1, is DGGITQSPKYLFRKEGQNVTLSCEQNLNHDAMYWYRQDPGQGLRLIYYSQIVNDFQKGDIAEGYSVSREKKESFPLTVTSAQKNPTAFYLCASSHAPGQLYNEQFFGPGTRLTVL.